The text below deals with one T cell receptor (beta chain). The assay was immunoSEQ multiplex PCR, and TCRdb's table has in-frame clones only and misses some. The sample shows over 650,000 clones, about 90% of them seen only once. The entry originates in a study of shared T cell receptors in the human thymus. The CDR3 sequence is 14 residues long. Trimming shortened V by 6 bases and J by 4 bases, and 16 bases separated the two germline ends. Per germline, CDR1 MNHNS and CDR2 SASEGT. This same sample was also part of a study on human thymus T cells. From that report: Samples came from healthy Finnish infants during open corrective cardiac surgery. In corrective heart surgery, resections were taken, and these provided the thymus tissue. Biased V and J segment usage appeared in thymus and peripheral blood. Thymic repertoires of unrelated individuals were reported in related research to overlap highly.

J is TRBJ2-7 and V is TRBV6-1; D perhaps matches TRBD1 (5 bases). The sequence was collected from a boy in the first two years of life with a congenital heart defect. Sequencing was performed on thymocytes. CDR3 DNA sequence: TGTGCCAGCAGACCTTGGACAACTCTTTACGAGCAGTACTTC. This gives the protein CASRPWTTLYEQYF.